One and the same sample provided the 19 T cell receptor beta chains below, sequenced in a study of Ad26.COV2.S vaccination and SARS-CoV-2 variants. Treatment meaning: around 19 received Ad26.COV2.S at low or high dose, single or two shots; several received placebo; per-sample allocation not given. Sampling happened 63 days after the first vaccine or placebo injection. Clones were sequenced by immunoSEQ multiplex PCR, and TCRdb holds only the in-frame ones, with some missing. Altogether around 300,000 clones are present, 90% being singletons, with the ten largest covering around 5.5%. This specimen was peripheral blood, taken in a trial of Ad26.COV2.S vaccine versus placebo. These receptors came from a person aged 18-65 years who received the Ad26.COV2.S COVID-19 vaccine or a placebo.

The chain is built from TRBV9 and TRBJ2-1; 8 bases match TRBD1. The V segment lost 2 bases and the J segment 6 bases; nucleotides outside the gene matches: 10. The V gene's germline CDR1 is SGDLS and CDR2 YYNGEE. There are 16 residues in the CDR3. The CDR3 here is CASSVDMRQGSNEQFF. CDR3 nucleotides: TGTGCCAGCAGCGTCGACATGAGACAGGGGAGCAATGAGCAGTTCTTC.

The chain combines TRBV12-3 or TRBV12-4 with TRBJ1-5, with D unresolved. The CDR3 covers 13 residues. Trimming stripped 11 bases from V and 4 bases from J, with 15 bases between. DNA of the CDR3: TGTGCCTCAAGGTCCTCTTCTAATCAGCCCCAGCATTTT. As protein: CASRSSSNQPQHF.

The chain employs TRBV19 and TRBJ1-6; unclear D gene. The CDR3 is made up of 14 amino acids. Germline CDR1 LNHDA, CDR2 SQIVND (reference sequence). V lost 4 bases and J 6 bases, leaving 10 bases between the germline ends. The CDR3 DNA follows: TGTGCCAGTAGTACCGGACGGCTTAATTCACCCCTCCACTTT. Translation: CASSTGRLNSPLHF.

This chain uses TRBV5-4 with TRBJ2-5; 8 nucleotides match TRBD2. Per germline, CDR1 SGHNT and CDR2 YYREEE (reference sequence). This CDR3 has 14 residues. The V segment lost 4 bases and the J segment 5 bases; nucleotides outside the gene matches: 7. CDR3 region: CASSPGGGRETQYF. CDR3 in DNA: TGTGCCAGCAGCCCTGGCGGGGGGAGGGAGACCCAGTACTTC. Using reference TRBV5-4 and TRBJ2-5 for the parts outside the CDR3, the full variable domain is ETGVTQSPTHLIKTRGQQVTLRCSSQSGHNTVSWYQQALGQGPQFIFQYYREEENGRGNFPPRFSGLQFPNYSSELNVNALELDDSALYLCASSPGGGRETQYFGPGTRLLVL.

The chain is built from TRBV27 and TRBJ1-1; D is possibly TRBD1 (6 bases). This CDR3 is built from 15 residues. The V gene lost 4 bases and the J gene lost 0 bases, with 12 bases spanning the gap. Germline V gives CDR1 MNHEY, CDR2 SMNVEV (reference sequence). CDR3 bases: TGTGCCAGCAGTTCCAGGGGTACTATGAACACTGAAGCTTTCTTT. This translates into CASSSRGTMNTEAFF.

The rearrangement links TRBV19 to TRBJ1-5, with 9 bases matching TRBD1. V was clipped by 10 bases and J by 4 bases; unmatched bases: 8. Germline V gene lookup returns CDR1 LNHDA and CDR2 SQIVND (reference sequence). The CDR3 extends over 14 amino acids. The CDR3 reads CAIRGQGNNQPQHF. The CDR3 DNA reads as TGTGCCATACGTGGACAGGGGAATAATCAGCCCCAGCATTTT.

This chain joins TRBV5-5 and TRBJ1-2; 9 nucleotides line up with TRBD1. The CDR3 runs 13 residues. J was trimmed by 6 bases and V by 7 bases; bases with no gene match: 7. CDR1 SGHKS and CDR2 YYEKEE come from the germline V gene (reference sequence). In DNA, the CDR3 is TGTGCCAGCGTCGCCGGGACAGGGAATGGCTACACCTTC. It codes for CASVAGTGNGYTF.

The chain has TRBV3-1 (or the pseudogene TRBV3-2) and TRBJ2-2; tentatively, D is TRBD1 (6 bases). This CDR3 contains 16 residues. V lost 0 bases, J lost 2 bases, and 10 bases lay in between. From germline, CDR1 is LGHDT and CDR2 YNNKEL (reference sequence). CDR3 sequence reads: CASSQEEGQNTGELFF. As DNA, the CDR3 is TGTGCCAGCAGCCAAGAAGAGGGACAAAACACCGGGGAGCTGTTTTTT.

CDR3 DNA sequence: TGCAGCGTTGACCCTGCTTCATCTGAAGCTTTCTTT. Its protein is CSVDPASSEAFF. V and J are TRBV29-1 and TRBJ1-1; no clear D. The V gene lost 3 bases and the J gene lost 6 bases, with 11 bases spanning the gap. Germline V gene sequence: CDR1 SQVTM, CDR2 ANQGSEA. There are 12 residues in the CDR3.

V gene TRBV19 combines with J gene TRBJ1-1; D remains ambiguous. The CDR3 extends over 14 amino acids. CDR1 LNHDA and CDR2 SQIVND come from the germline V gene (reference sequence). V lost 7 bases and J 2 bases, leaving 14 bases between the germline ends. For the CDR3, the DNA is TGTGCCAGTACCCTGACATCCTTTAACACTGAAGCTTTCTTT. Amino acids: CASTLTSFNTEAFF.

Regarding this clone: Different DNA sequences within this sample yield the same CDR3. This chain joins TRBV4-1 and TRBJ2-2; no clear D gene. The length of the CDR3 is 15 residues. Germline V gives CDR1 MGHRA, CDR2 YSYEKL. Trimming took off 4 bases at V and 2 bases at J, with 11 bases between the two ends. The CDR3 loop is CASSPGMINTGELFF. CDR3 DNA: TGCGCCAGCAGCCCCGGTATGATAAACACCGGGGAGCTGTTTTTT.

This clone turned up a few times. This chain connects TRBV13 to TRBJ2-5; perhaps TRBD1 as D (5 bases). The V end lost 0 bases, the J end lost 10 bases, and 9 bases lay between the germline ends. Germline assignment: CDR1 PRHDT and CDR2 FYEKMQ (reference sequence). CDR3 length: 12 amino acids. DNA for the CDR3: TGTGCCAGCAGCTTAGGCTGGGGCGACCAGTACTTC. Translated: CASSLGWGDQYF.

The table lists this clone with a count of one. The chain has TRBV18 and TRBJ2-1; 8 bases are a match to TRBD2. Unmatched junction bases numbered 5, after V lost 0 bases and J lost 7 bases. The length of the CDR3 is 15 residues. From germline, CDR1 is KGHSH and CDR2 LQKENI. CDR3 bases: TGTGCCAGCTCACCACCGGCGGGGGGTCCAAATGAGCAGTTCTTC. Residues: CASSPPAGGPNEQFF. The variable domain in full, completed from reference TRBV18 and TRBJ2-1, reads NAGVMQNPRHLVRRRGQEARLRCSPMKGHSHVYWYRQLPEEGLKFMVYLQKENIIDESGMPKERFSAEFPKEGPSILRIQQVVRGDSAAYFCASSPPAGGPNEQFFGPGTRLTVL.

Regarding this clone: This could be a read error, since a much larger clone is one nucleotide away. The chain carries TRBV5-8 and TRBJ1-2; no firm D call. Deletions cut 0 bases from V and 5 bases from J, with 5 bases between. The germline CDR1 and CDR2 sequences are SGHTS and YDEGEE. The CDR3 sequence is 12 residues long. The CDR3 DNA is TGTGCCAGCAGCTTGGACAGTTATGGCTACACCTTC. Its translation is CASSLDSYGYTF.

J is TRBJ2-1 and V is TRBV15, with D perhaps being TRBD1 or TRBD2 (6 bases each). The CDR3 length is 17 residues. The germline CDR1 and CDR2 sequences are LNHNV and YYDKDF (reference sequence). The V gene lost 0 bases and the J gene lost 3 bases, with 15 bases spanning the gap. The CDR3 reads CATSREGGTSGYNEQFF. CDR3 coding DNA: TGTGCCACCAGCAGAGAGGGCGGGACATCTGGCTACAATGAGCAGTTCTTC.

The chain employs TRBV7-2 and TRBJ1-1, with D maybe TRBD1 (6 bases). The CDR3 consists of 14 residues. Trimming removed 4 bases at V and 7 bases at J, with 16 bases between. The germline V gene encodes CDR1 SGHTA and CDR2 FQGNSA. The CDR3, as DNA: TGTGCCAGCAGCTCGGGACAACGCATCATTGAAGCTTTCTTT. It is translated as CASSSGQRIIEAFF.

CDR3 bases: TGTGCCAGCAGTTACCGATTTCTGGCCAGGGGTAGCAATCAGCCCCAGCATTTT. This gives the protein CASSYRFLARGSNQPQHF. This chain links TRBV6-2 or TRBV6-3 with TRBJ1-5, with D tentatively TRBD1 (6 bases). Trimming pared 2 bases from V and 0 bases from J, leaving 17 bases between. The CDR3 length is 18 residues. CDR1 MNHEY and CDR2 SVGEGT come from the germline V gene.

CDR3 region: CASSSGTGHEKLFF. CDR3 coding DNA: TGCGCCAGCAGCTCCGGGACAGGGCACGAAAAACTGTTTTTT. The rearrangement uses TRBV5-1 and TRBJ1-4, with 9 positions matching TRBD1. Losses at the gene ends were 3 bases for V and 8 bases for J; bases not matched to a gene: 5. This CDR3 has 14 residues. The V gene's germline CDR1 is SGHRS and CDR2 YFSETQ.

The rearrangement joins TRBV14 to TRBJ1-2, with 8 bases matching TRBD1. Germline lookup yields CDR1 SGHDN and CDR2 FVKESK. The V segment lost 4 bases and the J segment 4 bases; nucleotides outside the gene matches: 5. This CDR3 has 14 residues. The CDR3 loop reads CASSPWTGSYGYTF. The DNA for the CDR3 is TGTGCCAGCAGCCCCTGGACAGGGAGCTATGGCTACACCTTC. Full variable domain (missing parts from reference TRBV14 and TRBJ1-2): EAGVTQFPSHSVIEKGQTVTLRCDPISGHDNLYWYRRVMGKEIKFLLHFVKESKQDESGMPNNRFLAERTGGTYSTLKVQPAELEDSGVYFCASSPWTGSYGYTFGSGTRLTVV.